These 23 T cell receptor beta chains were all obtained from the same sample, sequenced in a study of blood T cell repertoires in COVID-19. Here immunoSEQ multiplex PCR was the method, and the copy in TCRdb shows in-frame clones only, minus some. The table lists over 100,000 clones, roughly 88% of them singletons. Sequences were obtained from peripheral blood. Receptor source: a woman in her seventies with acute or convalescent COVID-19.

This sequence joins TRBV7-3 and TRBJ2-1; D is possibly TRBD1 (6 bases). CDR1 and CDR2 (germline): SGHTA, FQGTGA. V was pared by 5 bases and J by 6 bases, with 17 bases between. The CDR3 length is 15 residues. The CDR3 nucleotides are TGTGCCAGCAGCACAATGGGACAACCAAGCAATGAGCAGTTCTTC. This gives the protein CASSTMGQPSNEQFF.

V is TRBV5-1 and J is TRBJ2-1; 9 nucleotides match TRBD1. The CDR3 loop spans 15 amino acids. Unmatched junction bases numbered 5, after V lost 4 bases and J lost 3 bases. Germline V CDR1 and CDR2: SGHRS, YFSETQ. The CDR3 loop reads CASSPGTGSYNEQFF. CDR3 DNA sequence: TGCGCCAGCAGCCCCGGGACAGGGAGCTACAATGAGCAGTTCTTC.

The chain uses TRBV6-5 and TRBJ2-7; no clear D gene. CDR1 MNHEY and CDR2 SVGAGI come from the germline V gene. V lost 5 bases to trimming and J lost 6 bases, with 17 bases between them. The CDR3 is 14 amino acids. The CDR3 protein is CASSPRSPSREQYF. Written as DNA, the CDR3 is TGTGCCAGCAGTCCCCGAAGCCCATCCCGCGAGCAGTACTTC.

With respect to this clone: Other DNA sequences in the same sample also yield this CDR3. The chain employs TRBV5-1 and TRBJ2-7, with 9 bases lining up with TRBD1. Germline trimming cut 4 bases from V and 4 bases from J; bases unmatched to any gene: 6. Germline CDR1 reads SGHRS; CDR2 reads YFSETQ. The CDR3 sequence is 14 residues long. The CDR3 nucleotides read TGCGCCAGCAGCACTGGGACAGGGACTTACGAGCAGTACTTC. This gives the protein CASSTGTGTYEQYF.

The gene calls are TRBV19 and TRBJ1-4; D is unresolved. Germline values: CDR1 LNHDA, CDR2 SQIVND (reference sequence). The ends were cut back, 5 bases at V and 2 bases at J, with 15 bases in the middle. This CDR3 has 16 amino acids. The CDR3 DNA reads TGTGCCAGTAGTGGTGACTCACGCGGGACTAATGAAAAACTGTTTTTT. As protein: CASSGDSRGTNEKLFF.

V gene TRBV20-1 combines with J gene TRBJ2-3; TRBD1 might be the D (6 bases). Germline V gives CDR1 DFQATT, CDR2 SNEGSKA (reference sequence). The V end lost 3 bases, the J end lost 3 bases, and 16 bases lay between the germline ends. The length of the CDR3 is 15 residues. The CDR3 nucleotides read TGCAGTGCTAGTCCCCGACAGGTTGGGACAGATACGCAGTATTTT. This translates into CSASPRQVGTDTQYF.

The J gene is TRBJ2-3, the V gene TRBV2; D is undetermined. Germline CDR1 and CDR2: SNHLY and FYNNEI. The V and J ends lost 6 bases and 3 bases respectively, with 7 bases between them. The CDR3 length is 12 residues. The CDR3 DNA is TGTGCCAGCAGCCTGTCGACAGATACGCAGTATTTT. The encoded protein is CASSLSTDTQYF.

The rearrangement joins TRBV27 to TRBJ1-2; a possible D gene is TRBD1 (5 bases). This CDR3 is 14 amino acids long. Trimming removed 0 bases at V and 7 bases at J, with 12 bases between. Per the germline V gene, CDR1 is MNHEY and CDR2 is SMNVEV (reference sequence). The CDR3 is CASSLSRITGGYTF. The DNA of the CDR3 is TGTGCCAGCAGTTTATCGAGGATTACAGGTGGCTACACCTTC.

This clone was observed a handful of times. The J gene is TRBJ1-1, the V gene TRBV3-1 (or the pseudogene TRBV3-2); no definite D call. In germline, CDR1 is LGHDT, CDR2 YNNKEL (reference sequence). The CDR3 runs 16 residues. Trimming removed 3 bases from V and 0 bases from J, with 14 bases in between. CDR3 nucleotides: TGTGCCAGCAGCCAGACACAGAGATTCATGAACACTGAAGCTTTCTTT. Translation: CASSQTQRFMNTEAFF.

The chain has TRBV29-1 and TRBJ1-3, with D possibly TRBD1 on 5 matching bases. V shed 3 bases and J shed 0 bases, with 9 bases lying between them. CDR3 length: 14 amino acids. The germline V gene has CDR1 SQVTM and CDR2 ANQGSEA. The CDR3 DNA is TGCAGCGTTGACGGGGGATCCTCTGGAAACACCATATATTTT. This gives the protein CSVDGGSSGNTIYF.

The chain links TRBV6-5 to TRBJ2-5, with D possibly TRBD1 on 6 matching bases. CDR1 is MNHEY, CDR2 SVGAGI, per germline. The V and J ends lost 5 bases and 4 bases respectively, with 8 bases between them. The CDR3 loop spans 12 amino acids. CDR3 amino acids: CASSQGRETQYF. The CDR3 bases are TGTGCCAGCAGTCAGGGGCGAGAGACCCAGTACTTC.

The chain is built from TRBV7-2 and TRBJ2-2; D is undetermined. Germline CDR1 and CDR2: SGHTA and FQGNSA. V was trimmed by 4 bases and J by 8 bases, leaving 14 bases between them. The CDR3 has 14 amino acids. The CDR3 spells CASSSSPAAGELFF. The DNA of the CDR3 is TGTGCCAGCAGCTCCTCCCCCGCGGCTGGGGAGCTGTTTTTT.

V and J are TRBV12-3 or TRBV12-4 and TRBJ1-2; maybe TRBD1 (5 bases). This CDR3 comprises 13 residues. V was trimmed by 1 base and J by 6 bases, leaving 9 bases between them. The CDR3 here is CASSLGGEDGYTF. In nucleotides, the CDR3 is TGTGCCAGCAGTTTAGGAGGGGAGGATGGCTACACCTTC.

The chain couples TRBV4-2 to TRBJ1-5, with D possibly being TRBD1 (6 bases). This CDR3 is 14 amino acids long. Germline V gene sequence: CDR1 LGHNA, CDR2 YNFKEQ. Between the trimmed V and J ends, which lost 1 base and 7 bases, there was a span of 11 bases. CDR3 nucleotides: TGTGCCAGCAGCCAAGGAGGGGGTGGCCAGCCCCAGCATTTT. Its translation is CASSQGGGGQPQHF.

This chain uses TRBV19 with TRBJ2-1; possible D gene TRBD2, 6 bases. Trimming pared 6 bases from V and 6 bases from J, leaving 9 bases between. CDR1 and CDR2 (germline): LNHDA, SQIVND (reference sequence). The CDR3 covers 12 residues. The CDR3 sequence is CASSGTGNEQFF. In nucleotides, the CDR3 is TGTGCCAGTAGCGGGACTGGCAATGAGCAGTTCTTC.

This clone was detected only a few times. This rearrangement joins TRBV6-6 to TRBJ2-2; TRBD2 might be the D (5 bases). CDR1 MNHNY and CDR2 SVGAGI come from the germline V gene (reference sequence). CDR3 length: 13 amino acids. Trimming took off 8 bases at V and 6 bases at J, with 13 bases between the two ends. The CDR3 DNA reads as TGTGCCAGCCTACGGGGTCCCCCCGGGGAGCTGTTTTTT. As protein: CASLRGPPGELFF.

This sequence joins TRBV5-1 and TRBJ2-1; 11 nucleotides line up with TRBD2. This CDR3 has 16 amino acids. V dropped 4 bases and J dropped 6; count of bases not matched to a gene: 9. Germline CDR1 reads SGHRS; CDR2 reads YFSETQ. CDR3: CASSTLAGGRPNEQFF. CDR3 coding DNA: TGCGCCAGCAGCACATTAGCGGGAGGGCGACCCAATGAGCAGTTCTTC.

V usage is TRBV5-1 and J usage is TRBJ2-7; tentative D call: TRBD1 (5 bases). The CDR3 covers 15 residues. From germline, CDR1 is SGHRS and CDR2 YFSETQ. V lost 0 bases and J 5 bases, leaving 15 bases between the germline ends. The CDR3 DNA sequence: TGCGCCAGCAGCTTGGAATGGGGCTCTTTGGACGAGCAGTACTTC. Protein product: CASSLEWGSLDEQYF.

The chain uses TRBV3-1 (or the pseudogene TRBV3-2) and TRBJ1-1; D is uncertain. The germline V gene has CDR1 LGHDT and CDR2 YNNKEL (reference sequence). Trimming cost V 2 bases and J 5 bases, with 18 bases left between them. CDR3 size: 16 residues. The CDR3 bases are TGTGCCAGCAGCCAACCGCCAGGCTATAGACGGACTGAAGCTTTCTTT. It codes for CASSQPPGYRRTEAFF.

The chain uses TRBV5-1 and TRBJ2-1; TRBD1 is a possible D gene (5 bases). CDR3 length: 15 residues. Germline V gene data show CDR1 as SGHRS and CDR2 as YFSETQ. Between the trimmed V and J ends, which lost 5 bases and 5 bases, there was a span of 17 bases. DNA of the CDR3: TGCGCCAGCAGTGTTAGGCAGGGTGGACACAATGAGCAGTTCTTC. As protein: CASSVRQGGHNEQFF.

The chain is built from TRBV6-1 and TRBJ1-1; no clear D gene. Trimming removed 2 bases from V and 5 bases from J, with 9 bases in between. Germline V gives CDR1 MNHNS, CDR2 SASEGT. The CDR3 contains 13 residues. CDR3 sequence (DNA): TGTGCCAGCAGTGAACTCCGGGGAACTGAAGCTTTCTTT. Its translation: CASSELRGTEAFF.

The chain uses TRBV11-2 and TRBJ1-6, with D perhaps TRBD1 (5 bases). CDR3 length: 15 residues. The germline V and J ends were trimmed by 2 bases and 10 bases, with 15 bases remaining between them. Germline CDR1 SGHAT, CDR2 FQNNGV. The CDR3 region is CASSLTGLAGSPLHF. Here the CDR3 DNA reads TGTGCCAGCAGCTTAACGGGACTCGCGGGATCACCCCTCCACTTT.

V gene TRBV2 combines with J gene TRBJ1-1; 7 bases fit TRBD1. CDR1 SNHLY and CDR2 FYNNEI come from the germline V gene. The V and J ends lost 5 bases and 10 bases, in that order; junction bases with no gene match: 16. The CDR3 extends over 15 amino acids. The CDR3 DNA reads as TGTGCCAGCAGTCTAAGGGGGCAGGCAGTTCGGAGAGCTTTCTTT. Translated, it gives CASSLRGQAVRRAFF.